A single sample is the source of the 16 T cell receptor beta chains below, sequenced in a study of human T cells and chemical hapten exposure. Time point defined: patch test 3, about 24 weeks after DPC sensitization. Treatment: therapeutic diphenylcyclopropenone sensitization with weekly scalp DPC. TCRdb analysed the RACE reads with MiXCR anew, one entry per CDR3 protein. The sample records about 90,000 distinct CDR3 sequences, about 11% being singletons. The sequencing here drew on whole blood, taken in connection with sensitization to the hapten diphenylcyclopropenone (DPC). The receptors shown here come from a woman aged 25 to 39 with alopecia areata. Some clones in this sample may be carry-over from other donors' samples.

This clonotype was counted many times. The chain has TRBV7-9 and TRBJ2-5; D gene ambiguous. The germline V and J ends were trimmed by 0 bases and 1 base, with 9 bases remaining between them. The V gene's germline CDR1 is SEHNR and CDR2 FQNEAQ (reference sequence). The CDR3 has 15 amino acids. CDR3 amino acids: CASSLAQTAQETQYF. DNA of the CDR3: TGTGCCAGCAGCTTAGCTCAGACCGCCCAAGAGACCCAGTACTTC.

Here the CDR3 reads CAWGGGGSNQPQHF. CDR3 DNA sequence: TGTGCCTGGGGAGGAGGGGGTAGCAATCAGCCCCAGCATTTT. This chain uses TRBV30 with TRBJ1-5; tentatively, D is TRBD1 (6 bases). Germline V gene sequence: CDR1 GTSNPN, CDR2 SVGIG (reference sequence). The CDR3 totals 14 residues. The ends were cut back, 5 bases at V and 0 bases at J, with 11 bases in the middle.

This clonotype was counted ten times or more. The chain employs TRBV7-6 and TRBJ2-1; 8 bases fit TRBD1. This CDR3 is built from 15 residues. In germline, CDR1 is SGHVS, CDR2 FNYEAQ. Trimming took 5 bases from V and 2 from J; bases not matched to a gene: 5. The CDR3 DNA reads as TGTGCCAGCAGCACAGGGGGGCTAGCCTACAATGAGCAGTTCTTC. Translated, it gives CASSTGGLAYNEQFF.

This clonotype was detected only a few times. The chain couples TRBV5-1 to TRBJ2-5, with 7 nucleotides matching TRBD1. V shed 4 bases and J 3 bases; nucleotides not matched to a gene: 3. This CDR3 has 13 amino acids. Germline V gene lookup returns CDR1 SGHRS and CDR2 YFSETQ. The CDR3 region is CASSPGQEETQYF. The CDR3, as DNA: TGCGCCAGCAGCCCCGGACAGGAAGAGACCCAGTACTTC.

This clonotype was seen only a few times. The gene calls are TRBV2 and TRBJ2-7; TRBD1 aligns across 8 bases. This CDR3 region has 13 residues. V trimming: 8 bases; J trimming: 2 bases; junction bases outside the gene matches: 5. CDR1 and CDR2 (germline): SNHLY, FYNNEI. The CDR3 protein is CASQGQGAYEQYF. For the CDR3, the DNA is TGTGCCAGCCAAGGACAGGGTGCCTACGAGCAGTACTTC.

This clonotype was seen a few times. This chain connects TRBV18 to TRBJ1-3; D is possibly TRBD1 (6 bases). Trimming removed 2 bases at V and 4 bases at J, with 12 bases between. The CDR3 covers 15 residues. Germline CDR1 and CDR2: KGHSH and LQKENI. The DNA for the CDR3 is TGTGCCAGCTCACCAGAAGACAGGCCAGGAAACACCATATATTTT. The encoded protein is CASSPEDRPGNTIYF.

The V call is TRBV7-9, the J call TRBJ2-7; possible D gene TRBD2, 6 bases. The germline V gene encodes CDR1 SEHNR and CDR2 FQNEAQ (reference sequence). CDR3 length equals 13 residues. With 5 bases removed from V and 4 bases from J, the gap between germline ends came to 12 bases. DNA for the CDR3: TGTGCCAGCAGCCCCTCAGGAGGGTACGAGCAGTACGTC. Translating gives CASSPSGGYEQYV.

The chain recombines TRBV18 with TRBJ2-1, with D unclear. This CDR3 region has 11 residues. Trimming took off 3 bases at V and 10 bases at J, with 7 bases between the two ends. Germline CDR1 is KGHSH and CDR2 is LQKENI. The CDR3 here is CASSPTNEQFF. In DNA, the CDR3 is TGTGCCAGCTCACCCACTAACGAGCAGTTCTTC.

In this sample, this clonotype turned up many times. V usage is TRBV7-6 and J usage is TRBJ2-1; the D gene is possibly TRBD2 (5 bases). The length of the CDR3 is 16 residues. CDR1 is SGHVS, CDR2 FNYEAQ, per germline. V was trimmed by 2 bases and J by 5 bases, leaving 16 bases between them. CDR3 protein: CASSLFLALGNNEQFF. CDR3 in DNA: TGTGCCAGCAGCTTATTCCTAGCCCTTGGGAACAATGAGCAGTTCTTC.

This clonotype was found many times. V and J are TRBV29-1 and TRBJ2-3, with unresolved D. Germline V lookup: CDR1 SQVTM, CDR2 ANQGSEA. The ends were cut back, 5 bases at V and 8 bases at J, with 11 bases in the middle. The CDR3 length is 11 residues. CDR3 region: CSVPGVSTQYF. The CDR3 region has the DNA TGCAGCGTTCCAGGAGTAAGTACGCAGTATTTT.

This clonotype appeared many times. The V and J genes are TRBV9 and TRBJ1-6; D not resolved. Germline CDR1 SGDLS, CDR2 YYNGEE. Trimming removed 0 bases from V and 0 bases from J, with 7 bases in between. The CDR3 runs to 16 residues. CDR3: CASSVEVSSYNSPLHF. CDR3 coding DNA: TGTGCCAGCAGCGTAGAAGTGAGCTCCTATAATTCACCCCTCCACTTT. Drawing the rest from reference TRBV9 and TRBJ1-6, the complete variable domain is DSGVTQTPKHLITATGQRVTLRCSPRSGDLSVYWYQQSLDQGLQFLIQYYNGEERAKGNILERFSAQQFPDLHSELNLSSLELGDSALYFCASSVEVSSYNSPLHFGNGTRLTVT.

The chain joins TRBV20-1 to TRBJ2-7, with D hard to call. V was cut by 0 bases and J by 3 bases, with 15 bases left in between. The V gene's germline CDR1 is DFQATT and CDR2 SNEGSKA (reference sequence). The length of the CDR3 is 15 residues. The CDR3 DNA reads TGCAGTGCTAGAGATAGGAGAAACCCTTTCTACGAGCAGTACTTC. This translates into CSARDRRNPFYEQYF.

The rearrangement links TRBV28 to TRBJ2-1; 8 positions match TRBD2. This CDR3 is built from 16 residues. Trimming took 6 bases from V and 8 from J; bases not matched to a gene: 15. The germline V gene encodes CDR1 MDHEN and CDR2 SYDVKM. CDR3 region: CASRSSFGRAGDEQFF. CDR3 nucleotide sequence: TGTGCCAGCAGGAGCTCCTTCGGGAGGGCCGGAGATGAGCAGTTCTTC.

This clonotype was detected ten times or more. The V and J genes are TRBV6-5 and TRBJ1-5, with 7 bases fitting TRBD1. This CDR3 contains 13 residues. The germline CDR1 and CDR2 sequences are MNHEY and SVGAGI. V shed 5 bases, J shed 7 bases, and the junction held 5 bases outside the gene matches. CDR3 sequence (DNA): TGTGCCAGCAGTCTCACAGGGGACCAGCCCCAGCATTTT. It codes for CASSLTGDQPQHF.

The chain uses TRBV7-9 and TRBJ1-5; 8 positions agree with TRBD1. Germline CDR1 reads SEHNR; CDR2 reads FQNEAQ (reference sequence). The CDR3 length is 15 residues. V was pared by 5 bases and J by 3 bases, with 6 bases of the junction left unmatched. CDR3: CASSRTGTDNQPQHF. The CDR3 coding sequence is TGTGCCAGCAGCCGGACAGGGACGGACAATCAGCCCCAGCATTTT.

The V gene is TRBV27, the J gene TRBJ1-5; D is unclear. The V gene lost 5 bases and the J gene lost 9 bases, with 11 bases spanning the gap. Germline CDR1 reads MNHEY; CDR2 reads SMNVEV (reference sequence). The CDR3 extends over 12 amino acids. The CDR3 reads CASSSKGWPQHF. The CDR3 DNA follows: TGTGCCAGCAGTAGCAAAGGGTGGCCCCAGCATTTT.